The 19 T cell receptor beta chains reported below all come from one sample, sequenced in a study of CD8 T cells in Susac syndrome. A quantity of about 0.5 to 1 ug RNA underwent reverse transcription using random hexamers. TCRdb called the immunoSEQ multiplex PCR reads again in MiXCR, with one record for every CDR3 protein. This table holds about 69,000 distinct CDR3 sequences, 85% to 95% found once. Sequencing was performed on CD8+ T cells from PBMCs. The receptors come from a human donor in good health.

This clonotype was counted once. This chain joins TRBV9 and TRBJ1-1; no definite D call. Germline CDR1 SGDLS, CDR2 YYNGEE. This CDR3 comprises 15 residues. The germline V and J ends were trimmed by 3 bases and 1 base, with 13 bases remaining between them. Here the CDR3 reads CASSESDASNTEAFF. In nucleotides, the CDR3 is TGTGCCAGCAGCGAGTCGGACGCATCGAACACTGAAGCTTTCTTT.

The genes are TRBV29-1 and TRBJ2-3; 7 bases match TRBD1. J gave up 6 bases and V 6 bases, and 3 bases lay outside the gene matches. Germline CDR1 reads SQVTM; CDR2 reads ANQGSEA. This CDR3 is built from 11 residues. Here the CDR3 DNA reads TGCAGCGTACCACAGGGGGATACGCAGTATTTT. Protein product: CSVPQGDTQYF.

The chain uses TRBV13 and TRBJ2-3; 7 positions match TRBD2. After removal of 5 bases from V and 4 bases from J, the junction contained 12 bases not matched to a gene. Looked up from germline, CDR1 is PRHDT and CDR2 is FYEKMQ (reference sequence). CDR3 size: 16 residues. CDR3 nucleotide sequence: TGTGCCAGCAGCCCCTTAAGAGCGGGGACTTCAGATACGCAGTATTTT. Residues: CASSPLRAGTSDTQYF.

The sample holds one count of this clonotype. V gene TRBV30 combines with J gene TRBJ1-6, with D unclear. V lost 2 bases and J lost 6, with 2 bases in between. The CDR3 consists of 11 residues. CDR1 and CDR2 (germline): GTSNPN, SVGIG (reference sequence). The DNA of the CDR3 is TGTGCCTGGAGTCTTAATTCACCCCTCCACTTT. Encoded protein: CAWSLNSPLHF.

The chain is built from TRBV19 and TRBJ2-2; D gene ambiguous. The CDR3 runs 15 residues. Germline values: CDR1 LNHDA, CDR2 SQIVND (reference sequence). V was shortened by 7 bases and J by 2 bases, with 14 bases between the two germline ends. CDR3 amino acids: CASTPSSPNTGELFF. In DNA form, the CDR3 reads TGTGCCAGTACCCCCAGCTCACCTAACACCGGGGAGCTGTTTTTT.

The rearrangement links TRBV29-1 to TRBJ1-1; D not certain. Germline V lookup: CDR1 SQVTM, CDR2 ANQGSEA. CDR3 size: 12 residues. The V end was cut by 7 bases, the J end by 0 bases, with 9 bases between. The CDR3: CSGAGMNTEAFF. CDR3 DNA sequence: TGCAGCGGTGCCGGAATGAACACTGAAGCTTTCTTT. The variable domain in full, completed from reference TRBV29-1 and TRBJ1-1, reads SAVISQKPSRDICQRGTSLTIQCQVDSQVTMMFWYRQQPGQSLTLIATANQGSEATYESGFVIDKFPISRPNLTFSTLTVSNMSPEDSSIYLCSGAGMNTEAFFGQGTRLTVV.

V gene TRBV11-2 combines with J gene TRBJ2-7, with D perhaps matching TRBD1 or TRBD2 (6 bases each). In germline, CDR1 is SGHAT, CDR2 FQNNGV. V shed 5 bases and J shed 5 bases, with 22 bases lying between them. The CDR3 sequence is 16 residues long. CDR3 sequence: CASSTGKGGPGNEQYF. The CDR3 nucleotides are TGTGCCAGCAGCACAGGAAAGGGGGGACCTGGGAACGAGCAGTACTTC.

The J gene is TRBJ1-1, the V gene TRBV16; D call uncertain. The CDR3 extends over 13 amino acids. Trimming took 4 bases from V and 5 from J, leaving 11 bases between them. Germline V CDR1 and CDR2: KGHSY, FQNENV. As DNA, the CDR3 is TGTGCCAGCAGCCCTTTTTTGGGGACTGAAGCTTTCTTT. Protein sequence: CASSPFLGTEAFF.

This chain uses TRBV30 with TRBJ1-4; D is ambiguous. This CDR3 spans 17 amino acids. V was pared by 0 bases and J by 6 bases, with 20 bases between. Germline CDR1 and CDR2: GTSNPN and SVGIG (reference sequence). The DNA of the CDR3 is TGTGCCTGGAGTGTATTAGGCTACCACACCAGAGATGAAAAACTGTTTTTT. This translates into CAWSVLGYHTRDEKLFF.

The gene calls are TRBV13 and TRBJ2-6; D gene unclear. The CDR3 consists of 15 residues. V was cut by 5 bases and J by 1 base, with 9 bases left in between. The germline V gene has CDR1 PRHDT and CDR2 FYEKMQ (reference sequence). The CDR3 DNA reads TGTGCCAGCAGCCTTGACGCGTCTGGGGCCAACGTCCTGACTTTC. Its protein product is CASSLDASGANVLTF.

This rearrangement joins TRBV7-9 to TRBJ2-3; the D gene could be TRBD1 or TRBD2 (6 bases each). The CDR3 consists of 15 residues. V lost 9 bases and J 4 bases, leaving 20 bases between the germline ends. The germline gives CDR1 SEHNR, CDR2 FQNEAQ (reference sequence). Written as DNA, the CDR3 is TGTGCCAGTCCCGCCGTCGGGGGCTCCTCAGATACGCAGTATTTT. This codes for CASPAVGGSSDTQYF.

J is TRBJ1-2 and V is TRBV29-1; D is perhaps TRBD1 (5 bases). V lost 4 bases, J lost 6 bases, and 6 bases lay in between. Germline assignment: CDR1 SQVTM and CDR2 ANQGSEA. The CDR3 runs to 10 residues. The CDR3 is CSVGQNGYTF. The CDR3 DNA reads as TGCAGCGTTGGACAGAATGGCTACACCTTC.

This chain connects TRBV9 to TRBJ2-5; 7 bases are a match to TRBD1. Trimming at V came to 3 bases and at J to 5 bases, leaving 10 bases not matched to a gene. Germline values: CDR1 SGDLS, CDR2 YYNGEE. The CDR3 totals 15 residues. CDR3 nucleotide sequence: TGTGCCAGCAGCGAGGGGACAGCAGACCGGGAGACCCAGTACTTC. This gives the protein CASSEGTADRETQYF.

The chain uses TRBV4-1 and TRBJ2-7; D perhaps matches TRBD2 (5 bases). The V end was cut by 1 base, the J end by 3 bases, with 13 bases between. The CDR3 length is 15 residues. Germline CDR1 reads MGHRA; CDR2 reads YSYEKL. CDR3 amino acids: CASSQVEAADYEQYF. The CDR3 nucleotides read TGCGCCAGCAGCCAAGTGGAGGCAGCGGACTACGAGCAGTACTTC.

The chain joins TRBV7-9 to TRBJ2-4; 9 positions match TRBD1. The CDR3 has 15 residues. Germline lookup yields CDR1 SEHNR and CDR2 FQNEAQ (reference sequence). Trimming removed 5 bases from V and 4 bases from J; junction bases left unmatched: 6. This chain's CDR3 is CASSALDRGKNIQYF. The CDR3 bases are TGTGCCAGCAGCGCATTGGACAGGGGAAAAAACATTCAGTACTTC.

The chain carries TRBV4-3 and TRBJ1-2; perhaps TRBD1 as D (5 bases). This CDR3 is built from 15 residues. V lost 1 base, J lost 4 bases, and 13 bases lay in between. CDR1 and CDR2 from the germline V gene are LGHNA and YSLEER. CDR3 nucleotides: TGCGCCAGCAGCCAAGTTAGGGCCGGGGGCTATGGCTACACCTTC. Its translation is CASSQVRAGGYGYTF.

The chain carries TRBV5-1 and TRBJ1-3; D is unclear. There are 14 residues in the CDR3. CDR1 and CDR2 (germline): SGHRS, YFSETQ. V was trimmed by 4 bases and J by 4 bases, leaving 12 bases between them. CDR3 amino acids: CASSPFGEGNTIYF. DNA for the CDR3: TGCGCCAGCAGCCCGTTCGGGGAAGGAAACACCATATATTTT.

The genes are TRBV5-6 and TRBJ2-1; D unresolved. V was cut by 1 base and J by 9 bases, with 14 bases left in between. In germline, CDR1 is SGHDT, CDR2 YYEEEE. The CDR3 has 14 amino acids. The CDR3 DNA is TGTGCCAGCAGCTTGTCTTATCTGGGATTTGAGCAGTTCTTC. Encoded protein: CASSLSYLGFEQFF.

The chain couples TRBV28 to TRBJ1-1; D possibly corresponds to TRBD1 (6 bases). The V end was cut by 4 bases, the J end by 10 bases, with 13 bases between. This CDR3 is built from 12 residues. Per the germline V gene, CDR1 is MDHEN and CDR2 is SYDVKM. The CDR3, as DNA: TGTGCCAGCAGTTCCCAGGGGTGGGGAGCTTTCTTT. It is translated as CASSSQGWGAFF.